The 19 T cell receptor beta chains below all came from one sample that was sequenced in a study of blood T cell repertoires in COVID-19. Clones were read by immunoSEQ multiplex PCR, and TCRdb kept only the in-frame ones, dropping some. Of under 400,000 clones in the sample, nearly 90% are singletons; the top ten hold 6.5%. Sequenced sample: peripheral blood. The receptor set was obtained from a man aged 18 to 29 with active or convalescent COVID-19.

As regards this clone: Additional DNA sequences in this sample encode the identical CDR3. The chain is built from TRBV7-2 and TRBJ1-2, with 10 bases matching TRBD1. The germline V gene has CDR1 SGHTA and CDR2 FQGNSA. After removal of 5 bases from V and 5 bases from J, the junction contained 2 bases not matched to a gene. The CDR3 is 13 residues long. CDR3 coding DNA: TGTGCCAGCAGCCTGGGACAGGGGTATGGCTACACCTTC. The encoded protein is CASSLGQGYGYTF.

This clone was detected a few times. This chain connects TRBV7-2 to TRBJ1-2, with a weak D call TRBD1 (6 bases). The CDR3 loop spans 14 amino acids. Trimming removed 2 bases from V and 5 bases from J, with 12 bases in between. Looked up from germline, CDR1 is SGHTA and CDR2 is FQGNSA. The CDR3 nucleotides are TGTGCCAGCAGCTTACGGGGGGCCCCTTATGGCTACACCTTC. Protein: CASSLRGAPYGYTF.

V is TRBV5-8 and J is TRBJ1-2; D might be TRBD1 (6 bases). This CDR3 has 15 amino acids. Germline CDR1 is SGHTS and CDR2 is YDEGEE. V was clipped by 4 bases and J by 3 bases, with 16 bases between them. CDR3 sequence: CASSLGTSRHYGYTF. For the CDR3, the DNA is TGTGCCAGCAGCCTCGGGACATCGAGGCACTATGGCTACACCTTC.

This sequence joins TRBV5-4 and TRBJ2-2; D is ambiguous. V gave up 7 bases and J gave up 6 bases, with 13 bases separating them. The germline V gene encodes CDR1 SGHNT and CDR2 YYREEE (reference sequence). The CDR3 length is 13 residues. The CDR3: CASPQADPGELFF. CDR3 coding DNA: TGTGCCAGCCCCCAGGCCGATCCCGGGGAGCTGTTTTTT.

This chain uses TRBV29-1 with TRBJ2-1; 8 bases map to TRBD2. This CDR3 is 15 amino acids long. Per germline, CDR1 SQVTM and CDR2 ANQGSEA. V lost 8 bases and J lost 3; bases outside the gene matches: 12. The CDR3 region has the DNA TGCAGCCCCTGGGTGGCGGGGGGCAACTACAATGAGCAGTTCTTC. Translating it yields CSPWVAGGNYNEQFF.

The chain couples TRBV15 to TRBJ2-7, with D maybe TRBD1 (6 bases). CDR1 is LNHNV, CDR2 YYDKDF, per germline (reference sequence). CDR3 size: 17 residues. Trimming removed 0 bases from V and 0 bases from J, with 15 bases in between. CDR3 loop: CATSRDPVRDTSYEQYF. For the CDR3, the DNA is TGTGCCACCAGCAGAGATCCCGTCCGGGACACCTCCTACGAGCAGTACTTC. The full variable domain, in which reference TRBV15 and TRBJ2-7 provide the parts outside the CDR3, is DAMVIQNPRYQVTQFGKPVTLSCSQTLNHNVMYWYQQKSSQAPKLLFHYYDKDFNNEADTPDNFQSRRPNTSFCFLDIRSPGLGDTAMYLCATSRDPVRDTSYEQYFGPGTRLTVT.

In DNA form, the CDR3 reads TGTGCCAGCAGCCACTCACTAGCGGGAGAGGGGGGGGAGCTGTTTTTT. It is translated as CASSHSLAGEGGELFF. The chain combines TRBV4-2 with TRBJ2-2, with 11 bases aligning to TRBD2. The junction had 8 bases not matched to a gene; V was cut back by 3 bases and J by 8 bases. This CDR3 has 16 amino acids. Germline V gene sequence: CDR1 LGHNA, CDR2 YNFKEQ.

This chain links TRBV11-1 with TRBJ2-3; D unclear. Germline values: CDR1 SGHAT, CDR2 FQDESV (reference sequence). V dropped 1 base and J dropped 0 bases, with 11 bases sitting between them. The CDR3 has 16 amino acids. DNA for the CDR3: TGTGCCAGCAGCTTAGGGGCTAAGGCTAGCACAGATACGCAGTATTTT. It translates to CASSLGAKASTDTQYF. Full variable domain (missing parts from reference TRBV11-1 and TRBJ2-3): EAEVAQSPRYKITEKSQAVAFWCDPISGHATLYWYRQILGQGPELLVQFQDESVVDDSQLPKDRFSAERLKGVDSTLKIQPAELGDSAMYLCASSLGAKASTDTQYFGPGTRLTVL.

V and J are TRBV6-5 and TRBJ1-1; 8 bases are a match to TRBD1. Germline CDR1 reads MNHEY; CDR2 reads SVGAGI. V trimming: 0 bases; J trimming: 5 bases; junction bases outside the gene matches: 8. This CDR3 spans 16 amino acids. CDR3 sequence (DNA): TGTGCCAGCAGTTACTCCGTCAGGGGGCGAAGGACTGAAGCTTTCTTT. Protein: CASSYSVRGRRTEAFF.

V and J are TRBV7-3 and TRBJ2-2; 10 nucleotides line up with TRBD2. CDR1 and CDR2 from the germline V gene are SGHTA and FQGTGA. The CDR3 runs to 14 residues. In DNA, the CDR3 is TGTGTTTCCCCCAGCGGGGGGGCCGGCGGGGAGCTGTTTTTT. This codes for CVSPSGGAGGELFF.

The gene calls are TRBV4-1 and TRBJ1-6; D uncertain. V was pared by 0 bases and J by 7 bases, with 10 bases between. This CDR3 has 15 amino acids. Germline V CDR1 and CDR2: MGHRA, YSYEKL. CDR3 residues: CASSQDWGANSPLHF. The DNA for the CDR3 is TGCGCCAGCAGCCAAGATTGGGGAGCGAATTCACCCCTCCACTTT.

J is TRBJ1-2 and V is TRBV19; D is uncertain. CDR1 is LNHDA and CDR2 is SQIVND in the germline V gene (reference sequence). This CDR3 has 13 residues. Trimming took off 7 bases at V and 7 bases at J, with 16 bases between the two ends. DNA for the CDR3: TGTGCCAGTACTCCGTGGGAGGGCTCTGGCTACACCTTC. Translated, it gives CASTPWEGSGYTF.

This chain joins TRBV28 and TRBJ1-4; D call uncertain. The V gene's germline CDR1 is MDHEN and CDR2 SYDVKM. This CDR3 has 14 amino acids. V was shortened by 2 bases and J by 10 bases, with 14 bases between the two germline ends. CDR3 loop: CASSLGRSLRKLFF. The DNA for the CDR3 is TGTGCCAGCAGTTTAGGGAGGAGTTTGAGAAAACTGTTTTTT.

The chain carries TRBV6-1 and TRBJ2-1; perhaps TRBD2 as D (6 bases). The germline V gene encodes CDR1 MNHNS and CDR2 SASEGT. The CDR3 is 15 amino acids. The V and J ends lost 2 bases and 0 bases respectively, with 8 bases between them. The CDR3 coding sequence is TGTGCCAGCAGTGAATCCGGGAGCTCCTACAATGAGCAGTTCTTC. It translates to CASSESGSSYNEQFF.

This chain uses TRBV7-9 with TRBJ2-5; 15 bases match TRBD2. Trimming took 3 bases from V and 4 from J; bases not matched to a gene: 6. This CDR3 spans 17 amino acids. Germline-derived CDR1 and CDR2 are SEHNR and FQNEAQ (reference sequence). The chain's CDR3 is CASSFGLAGGPGETQYF. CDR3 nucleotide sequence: TGTGCCAGCAGCTTCGGACTAGCGGGAGGGCCAGGAGAGACCCAGTACTTC.

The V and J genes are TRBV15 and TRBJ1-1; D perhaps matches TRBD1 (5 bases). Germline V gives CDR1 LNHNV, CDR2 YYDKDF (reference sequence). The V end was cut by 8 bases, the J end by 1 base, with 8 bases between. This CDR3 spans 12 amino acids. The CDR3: CATSGQNTEAFF. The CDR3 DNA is TGTGCCACCTCAGGGCAGAACACTGAAGCTTTCTTT. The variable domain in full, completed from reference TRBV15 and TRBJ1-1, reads DAMVIQNPRYQVTQFGKPVTLSCSQTLNHNVMYWYQQKSSQAPKLLFHYYDKDFNNEADTPDNFQSRRPNTSFCFLDIRSPGLGDTAMYLCATSGQNTEAFFGQGTRLTVV.

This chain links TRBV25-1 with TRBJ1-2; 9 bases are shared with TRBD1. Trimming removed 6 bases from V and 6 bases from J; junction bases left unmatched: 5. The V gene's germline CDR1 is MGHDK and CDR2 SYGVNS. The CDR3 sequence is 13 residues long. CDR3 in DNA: TGTGCCAGCAGCCTACAGGGGGCGCATGGCTACACCTTC. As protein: CASSLQGAHGYTF.

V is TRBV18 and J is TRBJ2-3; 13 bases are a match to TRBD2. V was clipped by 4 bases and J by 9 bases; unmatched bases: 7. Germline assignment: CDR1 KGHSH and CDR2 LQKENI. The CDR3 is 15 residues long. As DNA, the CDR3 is TGTGCCAGCTCACTCGGACTAGCGGGAGTGAACACGCAGTATTTT. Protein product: CASSLGLAGVNTQYF.

CDR3 coding DNA: TGTGCCAGCAGCTTAGACAGGATGAACACTGAAGCTTTCTTT. Translating it yields CASSLDRMNTEAFF. The chain joins TRBV7-8 to TRBJ1-1; D perhaps matches TRBD1 (5 bases). In germline, CDR1 is SGHVS, CDR2 FQNEAQ. Trimming removed 1 base from V and 0 bases from J, with 6 bases in between. This CDR3 contains 14 residues.